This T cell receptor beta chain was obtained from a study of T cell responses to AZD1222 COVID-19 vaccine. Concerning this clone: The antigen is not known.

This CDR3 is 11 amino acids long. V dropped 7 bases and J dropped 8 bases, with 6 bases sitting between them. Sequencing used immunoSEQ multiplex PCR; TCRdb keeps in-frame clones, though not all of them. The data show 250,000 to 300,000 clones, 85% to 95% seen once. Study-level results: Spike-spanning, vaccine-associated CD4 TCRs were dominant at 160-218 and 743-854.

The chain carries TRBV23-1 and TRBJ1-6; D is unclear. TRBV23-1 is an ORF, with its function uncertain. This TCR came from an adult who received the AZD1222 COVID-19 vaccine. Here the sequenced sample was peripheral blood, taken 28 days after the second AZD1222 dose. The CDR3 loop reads CASNVHSPLHF. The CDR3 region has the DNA TGCGCCAGCAACGTTCATTCACCCCTCCACTTT.